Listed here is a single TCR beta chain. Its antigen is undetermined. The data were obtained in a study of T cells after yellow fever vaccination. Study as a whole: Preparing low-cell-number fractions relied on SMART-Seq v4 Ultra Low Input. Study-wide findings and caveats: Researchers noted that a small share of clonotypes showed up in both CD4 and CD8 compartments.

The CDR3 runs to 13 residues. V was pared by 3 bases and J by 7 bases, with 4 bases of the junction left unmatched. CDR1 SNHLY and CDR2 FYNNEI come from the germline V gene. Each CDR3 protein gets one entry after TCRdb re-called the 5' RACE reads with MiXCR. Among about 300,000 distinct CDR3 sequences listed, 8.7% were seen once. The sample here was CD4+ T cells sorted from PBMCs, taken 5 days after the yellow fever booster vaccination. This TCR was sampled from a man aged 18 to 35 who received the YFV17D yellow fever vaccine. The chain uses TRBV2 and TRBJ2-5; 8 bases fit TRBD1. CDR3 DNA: TGTGCCAGCAGTGACAGGACAGGGTGGACCCAGTACTTC. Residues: CASSDRTGWTQYF.